This T cell receptor beta chain came from a study of blood T cells in healthy people across ages. For the second PCR, which ran for about 6 to 11 cycles, a sample-barcoded 5' primer and a J-beta primer mix were used. TCRdb analysed the 5' RACE reads with MiXCR anew, one entry per CDR3 protein. The table lists around 650,000 distinct CDR3 sequences, approximately 40% of them singletons. Peripheral blood, about 10 milliliters per donor, was collected. This receptor was taken from an elderly man in good health. Sequenced sample: blood.

In DNA, the CDR3 is TGCAGTGCTAGAGATCGGGGGTCCTCCTACGAGCAGTACTTC. It specifies CSARDRGSSYEQYF. This chain connects TRBV20-1 to TRBJ2-7; D possibly corresponds to TRBD2 (6 bases). V dropped 0 bases and J dropped 0 bases, with 9 bases sitting between them. Germline V gives CDR1 DFQATT, CDR2 SNEGSKA (reference sequence). This CDR3 has 14 residues.